This T cell receptor beta chain is drawn from a study of Ad26.COV2.S vaccination and SARS-CoV-2 variants. Treatment given: roughly 20 received Ad26.COV2.S at low or high dose, single or two shots; several received placebo; per-sample allocation not given. The samples were gathered on day 63 after the first injection of vaccine or placebo. Profiled with immunoSEQ multiplex PCR; TCRdb holds only in-frame clones, not every one. This repertoire shows 350,000 to 450,000 clones, roughly 87% found once; its top ten account for approximately 3.6%. Germline V gene sequence: CDR1 SGHRS, CDR2 YFSETQ. Trimming cost V 4 bases and J 0 bases; bases outside gene matches: 5. This CDR3 region has 15 residues.

The chain couples TRBV5-1 to TRBJ2-3, with 7 bases lining up with TRBD2. The sequences come from peripheral blood, collected in a trial of Ad26.COV2.S vaccine versus placebo. The TCR originated in a person between 18 and 59 years old who received the Ad26.COV2.S COVID-19 vaccine or a placebo. CDR3: CASSQSGTSTDTQYF. CDR3 in DNA: TGCGCCAGCAGCCAGAGCGGGACCAGCACAGATACGCAGTATTTT.